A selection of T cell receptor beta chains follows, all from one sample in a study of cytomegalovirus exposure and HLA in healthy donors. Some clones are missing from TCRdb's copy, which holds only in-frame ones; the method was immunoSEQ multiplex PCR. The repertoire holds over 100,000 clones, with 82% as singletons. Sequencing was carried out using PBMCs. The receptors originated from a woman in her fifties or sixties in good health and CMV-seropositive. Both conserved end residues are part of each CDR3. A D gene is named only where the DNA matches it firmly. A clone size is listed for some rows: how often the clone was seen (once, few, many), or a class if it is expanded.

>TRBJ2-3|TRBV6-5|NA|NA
CASRRASGDTQYF
TGTGCCAGCCGGAGGGCCTCTGGAGATACGCAGTATTTT
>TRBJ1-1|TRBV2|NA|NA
CASSLQWVNTEAFF
TGTGCCAGCAGTTTACAGTGGGTAAACACTGAAGCTTTCTTT
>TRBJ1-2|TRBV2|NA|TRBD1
CASSDGDSVYGYTF
TGTGCCAGCAGTGATGGGGACAGTGTATATGGCTACACCTTC
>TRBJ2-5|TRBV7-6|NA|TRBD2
CASSRTFAGGRETQYF
TGTGCCAGCAGCCGAACCTTCGCGGGGGGGCGGGAGACCCAGTACTTC
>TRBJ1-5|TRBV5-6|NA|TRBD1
CASSQDRGQPQHF
TGTGCCAGCAGCCAGGACAGGGGTCAGCCCCAGCATTTT
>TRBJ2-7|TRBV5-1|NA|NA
CASSLSVYSGEQYF
TGCGCCAGCAGCTTATCGGTATATAGTGGCGAGCAGTACTTC
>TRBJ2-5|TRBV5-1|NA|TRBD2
CASSQGTSNQVTQYF
TGCGCCAGCAGCCAAGGGACTAGCAACCAAGTGACCCAGTACTTC
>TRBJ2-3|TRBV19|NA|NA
CASSADQVGRTDTQYF
TGTGCCAGTAGTGCGGACCAAGTGGGGCGCACAGATACGCAGTATTTT
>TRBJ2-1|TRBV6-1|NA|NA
CASIEEAVEQFF
TGTGCCAGCATAGAAGAAGCGGTTGAGCAGTTCTTC
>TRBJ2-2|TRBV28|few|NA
CASSFGQSYTGELFF
TGTGCCAGCAGTTTCGGACAGAGTTATACCGGGGAGCTGTTTTTT
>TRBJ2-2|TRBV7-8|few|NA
CASSSDFTGELFF
TGTGCCAGCAGCTCAGACTTCACCGGGGAGCTGTTTTTT
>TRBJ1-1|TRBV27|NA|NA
CASSSRGAAMGTEAFF
TGTGCCAGCAGTTCCCGGGGGGCAGCCATGGGAACTGAAGCTTTCTTT
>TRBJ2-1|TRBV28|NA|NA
CASSLWGTFRAVDDFQFF
TGTGCCAGCAGTTTATGGGGTACCTTCAGGGCTGTTGATGATTTCCAGTTCTTC
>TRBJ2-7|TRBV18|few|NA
CASSPSYRGYEQYF
TGTGCCAGCTCACCTAGCTACCGGGGGTACGAGCAGTACTTC
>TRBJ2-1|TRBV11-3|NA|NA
CASSPEGYNEQFF
TGTGCCAGCAGCCCCGAGGGATACAATGAGCAGTTCTTC
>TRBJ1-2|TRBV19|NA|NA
CASSIVQGNYGYTF
TGTGCCAGTAGTATAGTCCAGGGAAACTATGGCTACACCTTC
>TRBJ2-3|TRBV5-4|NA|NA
CASSPSGAVDTQYF
TGTGCCAGCAGCCCATCTGGCGCGGTAGATACGCAGTATTTT
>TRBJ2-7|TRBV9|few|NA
CASSQNRNYEQYF
TGTGCCAGCAGCCAAAACAGAAACTACGAGCAGTACTTC
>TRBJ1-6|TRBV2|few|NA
CASSGPEGWSSYNSPLHF
TGTGCCAGCAGTGGCCCCGAGGGTTGGAGCTCCTATAATTCACCCCTCCACTTT
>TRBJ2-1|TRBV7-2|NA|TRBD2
CASSRTSGIYNEQFF
TGTGCCAGCAGCCGGACTAGCGGGATCTACAATGAGCAGTTCTTC
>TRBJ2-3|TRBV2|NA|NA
CASSLRVARTDTQYF
TGTGCCAGCAGCCTCCGGGTTGCTCGAACAGATACGCAGTATTTT
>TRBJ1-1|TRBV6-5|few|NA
CASSRGQSDTEAFF
TGTGCCAGCAGCCGTGGACAGTCGGACACTGAAGCTTTCTTT
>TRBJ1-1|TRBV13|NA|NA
CASSLRTEWENMNTEAFF
TGTGCCAGCAGCCTACGGACAGAATGGGAGAACATGAACACTGAAGCTTTCTTT
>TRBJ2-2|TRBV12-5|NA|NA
CASGLGQNTGELFF
TGTGCTAGTGGCTTGGGACAAAACACCGGGGAGCTGTTTTTT
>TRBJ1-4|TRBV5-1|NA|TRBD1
CASSRGSPGQGYEKLFF
TGCGCCAGCAGTCGGGGTTCCCCCGGACAGGGGTATGAAAAACTGTTTTTT
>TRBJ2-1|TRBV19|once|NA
CATKAGLSYNEQFF
TGTGCCACTAAAGCAGGCCTCTCCTACAATGAGCAGTTCTTC
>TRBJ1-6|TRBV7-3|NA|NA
CASSEQGSRYSPLHF
TGTGCCAGCAGCGAACAGGGAAGCCGGTATTCACCCCTCCACTTT
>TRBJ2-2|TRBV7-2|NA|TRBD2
CASSPRPLAAGELFF
TGTGCCAGCAGCCCGAGACCACTAGCGGCCGGGGAGCTGTTTTTT
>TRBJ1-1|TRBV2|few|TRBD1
CASSVEQGANTEAFF
TGTGCCAGCAGTGTCGAACAGGGGGCGAACACTGAAGCTTTCTTT
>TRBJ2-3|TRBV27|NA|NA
CASSWGQWDTQYF
TGTGCCAGCAGTTGGGGGCAGTGGGATACGCAGTATTTT
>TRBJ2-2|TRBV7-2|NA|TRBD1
CASSLVRQGGGELFF
TGTGCCAGCAGCTTAGTGAGACAGGGTGGCGGGGAGCTGTTTTTT
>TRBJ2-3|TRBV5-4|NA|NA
CASSFSGVSTDTQYF
TGTGCCAGCAGCTTTTCGGGGGTTAGCACAGATACGCAGTATTTT
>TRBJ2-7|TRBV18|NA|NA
CASSPGGTSSYEQYF
TGTGCCAGCTCACCAGGAGGCACTAGCTCCTACGAGCAGTACTTC
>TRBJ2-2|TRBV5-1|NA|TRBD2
CASSEGLAPGELFF
TGCGCCAGCAGCGAGGGACTAGCTCCCGGGGAGCTGTTTTTT
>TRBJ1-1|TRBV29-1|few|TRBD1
CSVDRAINTEAFF
TGCAGCGTAGACAGGGCGATTAACACTGAAGCTTTCTTT
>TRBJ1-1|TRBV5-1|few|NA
CASGELQGNTEAFF
TGCGCCAGCGGTGAGTTACAGGGGAACACTGAAGCTTTCTTT
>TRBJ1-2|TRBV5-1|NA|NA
CASSRASGTNYGYTF
TGCGCCAGCAGCCGCGCTTCCGGGACTAACTATGGCTACACCTTC
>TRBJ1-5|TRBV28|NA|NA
CASRQSNQPQHF
TGTGCCAGCAGACAGAGCAATCAGCCCCAGCATTTT
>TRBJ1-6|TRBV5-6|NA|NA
CASSPRGLALSLHF
TGTGCCAGCAGCCCCAGAGGTCTCGCCCTGTCCCTCCACTTT
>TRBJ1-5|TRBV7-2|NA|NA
CASSYRDGNQPQHF
TGTGCCAGCAGTTACAGGGATGGCAATCAGCCCCAGCATTTT
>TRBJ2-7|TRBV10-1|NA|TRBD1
CASSVDRDYEQYF
TGCGCCAGCAGCGTGGACAGGGACTACGAGCAGTACTTC
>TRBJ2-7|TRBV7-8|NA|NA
CASSFGRTTTAEQYF
TGTGCCAGCAGCTTCGGCCGGACTACTACTGCCGAGCAGTACTTC
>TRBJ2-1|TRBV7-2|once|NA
CASSLRGSSYNEQFF
TGTGCCAGCAGCTTGCGGGGAAGCTCCTACAATGAGCAGTTCTTC
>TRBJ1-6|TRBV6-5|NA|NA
CASSYSPGSDSPLHF
TGTGCCAGCAGTTACTCACCCGGGTCTGATTCACCCCTCCACTTT
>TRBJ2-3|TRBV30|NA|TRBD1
CAWRETGYSTDTQYF
TGTGCCTGGAGGGAGACAGGGTACAGCACAGATACGCAGTATTTT
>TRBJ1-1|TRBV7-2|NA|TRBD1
CASSLGTGGLNTEAFF
TGTGCCAGCAGCTTGGGGACAGGCGGTTTGAACACTGAAGCTTTCTTT
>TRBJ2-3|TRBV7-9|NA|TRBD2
CASSIIAGEGEDSDTQYF
TGTGCCAGCAGCATCATAGCGGGAGAGGGAGAGGATTCAGATACGCAGTATTTT
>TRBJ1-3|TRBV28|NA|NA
CASSPQGSGNTIYF
TGTGCCAGCAGCCCACAGGGAAGTGGAAACACCATATATTTT
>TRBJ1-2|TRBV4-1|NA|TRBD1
CASSQAGQGGGYTF
TGCGCCAGCAGCCAAGCGGGACAGGGGGGGGGCTACACCTTC
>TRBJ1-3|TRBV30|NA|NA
CAWTRTGNSGNTIYF
TGTGCCTGGACTCGAACAGGGAACTCTGGAAACACCATATATTTT
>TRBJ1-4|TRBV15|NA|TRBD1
CATSLSLRARGEKLFF
TGTGCCACCAGTTTAAGCCTGAGGGCCAGGGGGGAAAAACTGTTTTTT
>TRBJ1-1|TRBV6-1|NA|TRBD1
CASSQRQGGTEAFF
TGTGCCAGCAGTCAGAGACAGGGGGGGACTGAAGCTTTCTTT
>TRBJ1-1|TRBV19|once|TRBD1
CASSTLFDRGRGNTEAFF
TGTGCCAGTAGTACCTTATTCGACAGGGGGCGGGGGAACACTGAAGCTTTCTTT
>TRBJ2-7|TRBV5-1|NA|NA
CASSLDPPKASYEQYF
TGCGCCAGCAGCTTGGACCCCCCCAAAGCTTCCTACGAGCAGTACTTC